This T cell receptor (beta chain) was retrieved from a study of blood T cell repertoires in COVID-19. Study summary: Researchers got acute and convalescent COVID-19 samples from the United States, Italy and Spain. T cells, B-cell-depleted T cells, or PBMCs provided the cDNA or gDNA that served as material.

Authors' methods: Estimated nucleated cell counts came from reference gene primer amplification. The repertoire was sequenced with immunoSEQ multiplex PCR; TCRdb's copy has only in-frame clones and lacks some. V and J calls plus clone size are reproduced from that table; the DNA served to infer D and trimming. The sample lists some 200,000 clones; about 85% were seen once. This CDR3 contains 15 residues. Trimming pared 4 bases from V and 2 bases from J, leaving 14 bases between. Germline assignment: CDR1 MGHDK and CDR2 SYGVNS. Material for sequencing was peripheral blood. J is TRBJ1-2 and V is TRBV25-1, with D maybe TRBD1 (5 bases). The clonotype was recovered from a woman aged 80 or older in a cohort sampled during active or convalescent COVID-19. CDR3 DNA sequence: TGTGCCAGCAGTGCTAGAACGGGGGAGAACTATGGCTACACCTTC. Its translation: CASSARTGENYGYTF.